These T cell receptor beta chains were read from a single sample in a study of blood T cell repertoires in COVID-19. Libraries were prepared by immunoSEQ multiplex PCR; TCRdb keeps only in-frame clonotypes and omits some of them. The sample records more than 55,000 clones, about nine tenths being singletons. Sequenced input: peripheral blood. These receptors were obtained from a human donor with active COVID-19. The donor label of this sample is uncertain. Each CDR3 is given with its conserved first and last residue. The D gene is left open where the match is weak. The size field is filled for only some rows; it gives once, few, many or a size class.

size,J,V,D,DNA,CDR3
.,TRBJ2-3,TRBV24-1,TRBD2,TGTGCCACCAGTGATTTGACTAGCGGGAGTACCGATACGCAGTATTTT,CATSDLTSGSTDTQYF
.,TRBJ1-5,TRBV4-3,.,TGCGCCAGCAGCCAAGCCCTCGGACAGAGCAATCAGCCCCAGCATTTT,CASSQALGQSNQPQHF
.,TRBJ1-1,TRBV6-6,TRBD1,TGTGCCAGCACCACGACAGGGGGCACTGAAGCTTTCTTT,CASTTTGGTEAFF
few,TRBJ2-1,TRBV7-9,.,TGTGCCAGCAGCTCTCCCGGGACAAAGTACAATGAGCAGTTCTTC,CASSSPGTKYNEQFF
.,TRBJ2-3,TRBV7-8,.,TGTGCCAGCAAAATCGTCGCAGGAGATACGCAGTATTTT,CASKIVAGDTQYF
.,TRBJ2-2,TRBV5-1,TRBD2,TGCGCCAGCAGCTCCGGACTAGCGGCGAACACCGGGGAGCTGTTTTTT,CASSSGLAANTGELFF
.,TRBJ2-1,TRBV6-5,.,TGTGCCAGCAGTTCTCCGGGGAATGAGCAGTTCTTC,CASSSPGNEQFF
.,TRBJ2-7,TRBV2,.,TGTGCCAGCGTAGCGGTAACCTACGAGCAGTACTTC,CASVAVTYEQYF
.,TRBJ1-1,TRBV5-6,.,TGTGCCAGCAGCACCTGGGCAGGGGCTGAAGCTTTCTTT,CASSTWAGAEAFF
.,TRBJ2-7,TRBV7-2,TRBD2,TGTGCCAGCAGCTTAGGAGGGGCCGGGACTACCTCTTACGAGCAGTACTTC,CASSLGGAGTTSYEQYF
few,TRBJ1-2,TRBV29-1,.,TGCAGCGTTGGGTGGGAGGGAGGCTACACCTTC,CSVGWEGGYTF
.,TRBJ2-7,TRBV5-1,TRBD2,TGCGCCAGCAGAGAGTGGGGAGGGGCCGACGAGCAGTACTTC,CASREWGGADEQYF
.,TRBJ2-7,TRBV7-6,.,TGTGCCAGCAGCTTAGCGCTAGGAGCTTACGAGCAGTACTTC,CASSLALGAYEQYF
.,TRBJ2-7,TRBV11-2,TRBD1,TGTGCCAGCAGCCAGGGACAGGGGGCCTACGAGCAGTACTTC,CASSQGQGAYEQYF
.,TRBJ1-4,TRBV7-9,.,TGTGCCAGCAGCTCACCCGGGGGGAATGAAAAACTGTTTTTT,CASSSPGGNEKLFF
.,TRBJ2-5,TRBV21-1,.,TGTGCCAGCAGCAAGGACAGAGAACGGCTACAAGAGACCCAGTACTTC,CASSKDRERLQETQYF
.,TRBJ2-3,TRBV27,TRBD1,TGTGCCAGCAGTTCCCCTTTAGACAGGGTATCCACTAGCACAGATACGCAGTATTTT,CASSSPLDRVSTSTDTQYF
few,TRBJ2-7,TRBV10-1,.,TGCGCCAGCAGTGATGGCAATATCCCCTACGAGCAGTACTTC,CASSDGNIPYEQYF
few,TRBJ2-7,TRBV4-1,.,TGCGCCAGCAGCCAAGAGGTGGGAGCCATCTACGAGCAGTACTTC,CASSQEVGAIYEQYF
.,TRBJ2-1,TRBV27,.,TGTGCCAGCAGTCTAGTATACAATGAGCAGTTCTTC,CASSLVYNEQFF
.,TRBJ2-3,TRBV21-1,.,TGTGCCAGCAGCAGCCCGGGACTAGCGGAAAACACAGATACGCAGTATTTT,CASSSPGLAENTDTQYF
.,TRBJ1-2,TRBV19,TRBD1,TGTGCCAGTAGCAGGGGCGGGACAGATGGCTACACCTTC,CASSRGGTDGYTF
.,TRBJ1-2,TRBV5-4,TRBD1,TGTGCCAGCAGCTTGGTAGGGACAGGGGTGTTTGGCTACACCTTC,CASSLVGTGVFGYTF
.,TRBJ2-7,TRBV2,TRBD2,TGTGCCAGCAGTGGGGGCGGGAGGATGGGGGAGCAGTACTTC,CASSGGGRMGEQYF
.,TRBJ2-6,TRBV3-1/TRBV3-2,.,TGTGCCAGCAGCCAAGATCTAGTAGGGGCCAACGTCCTGACTTTC,CASSQDLVGANVLTF
.,TRBJ2-3,TRBV5-5,TRBD2,TGTGCCAGCAGCTTGTGGGGGGGATTCACAGATACGCAGTATTTT,CASSLWGGFTDTQYF
.,TRBJ2-3,TRBV2,TRBD2,TGTGCCAGCAAACCACTTAGCGGGGGGCTTGGTGATACGCAGTATTTT,CASKPLSGGLGDTQYF
once,TRBJ2-7,TRBV19,TRBD2,TGTGCCAGTAGCGGACTAGCGGGAGGGCCTGGTCCCGAGCAGTACTTC,CASSGLAGGPGPEQYF
few,TRBJ2-6,TRBV6-5,.,TGTGCCAGCAGTTACGGCGGGGTCCAGGCCAACGTCCTGACTTTC,CASSYGGVQANVLTF
.,TRBJ1-6,TRBV7-2,.,TGTGCCAGCAGCTTAGCGGGCAGTAATTCACCCCTCCACTTT,CASSLAGSNSPLHF